Presented here are 30 T cell receptor beta chains from one specimen sequenced in a study of blood T cell repertoires in COVID-19 (TCRdb year 2020). Libraries were constructed by the immunoSEQ multiplex PCR assay. TCRdb took this table from immuneACCESS and kept in-frame rearrangements with V and J called. Such tables lack part of the clones; where checked against another copy, unresolved V genes explain under half of the gap, and the rest is unexplained. This sample comprises approximately 200,000 clones, approximately 91% of them detected only once. Around 2.3% of the sample is held by the ten biggest clonotypes. Material for sequencing was peripheral blood. The origin of the receptors is an older man with active or convalescent COVID-19.

The chain links TRBV3-1 (or the pseudogene TRBV3-2) to TRBJ2-3; the match to TRBD2 covers 9 bases. CDR1 LGHDT and CDR2 YNNKEL come from the germline V gene (reference sequence). The V segment lost 1 base and the J segment 7 bases; nucleotides outside the gene matches: 9. CDR3 length: 16 amino acids. CDR3 region: CASSQVSSGVSYTQYF. CDR3 bases: TGTGCCAGCAGCCAAGTGTCTAGCGGGGTATCGTATACGCAGTATTTT.

The chain joins TRBV30 to TRBJ1-4, with no clear D. The length of the CDR3 is 14 residues. From germline, CDR1 is GTSNPN and CDR2 SVGIG (reference sequence). V lost 1 base and J lost 0, with 6 bases in between. This CDR3 reads CAWSAGTTNEKLFF. CDR3 DNA sequence: TGTGCCTGGAGTGCAGGAACAACTAATGAAAAACTGTTTTTT.

This chain uses TRBV28 with TRBJ2-5, with D tentatively TRBD1 (5 bases). V lost 1 base and J lost 2, with 11 bases in between. Germline V gene data show CDR1 as MDHEN and CDR2 as SYDVKM. This CDR3 is 15 amino acids long. For the CDR3, the DNA is TGTGCCAGCAGTTTATCTCCAGGGTGGCAAGAGACCCAGTACTTC. It encodes CASSLSPGWQETQYF.

This rearrangement joins TRBV27 to TRBJ1-5; D not resolved. Per the germline V gene, CDR1 is MNHEY and CDR2 is SMNVEV (reference sequence). Trimming removed 1 base at V and 3 bases at J, with 7 bases between. The CDR3 has 14 residues. The CDR3 region has the DNA TGTGCCAGCAGTTTATTGGGAGCCAATCAGCCCCAGCATTTT. Its protein product is CASSLLGANQPQHF.

The chain links TRBV14 to TRBJ2-7; 10 bases are shared with TRBD2. This CDR3 region has 16 residues. Germline trimming cut 3 bases from V and 3 bases from J; bases unmatched to any gene: 8. CDR1 and CDR2 from the germline V gene are SGHDN and FVKESK. The CDR3 here is CASSQQRTSGIYEQYF. In DNA, the CDR3 is TGTGCCAGCAGCCAGCAGAGGACTAGCGGCATCTACGAGCAGTACTTC. The complete variable domain, with remaining parts taken from reference TRBV14 and TRBJ2-7, reads EAGVTQFPSHSVIEKGQTVTLRCDPISGHDNLYWYRRVMGKEIKFLLHFVKESKQDESGMPNNRFLAERTGGTYSTLKVQPAELEDSGVYFCASSQQRTSGIYEQYFGPGTRLTVT.

This clone was seen a handful of times. V usage is TRBV14 and J usage is TRBJ2-1; 9 bases line up with TRBD1. Trimming cost V 4 bases and J 3 bases; bases outside gene matches: 4. The CDR3 length is 15 residues. CDR1 and CDR2 from the germline V gene are SGHDN and FVKESK. CDR3 nucleotides: TGTGCCAGCAGCCTGGGACAGGGTAACTACAATGAGCAGTTCTTC. It yields the protein CASSLGQGNYNEQFF.

As to this clone: Other DNA sequences of this sample code for an identical CDR3. This rearrangement joins TRBV28 to TRBJ1-6; 10 bases agree with TRBD1. Germline CDR1 reads MDHEN; CDR2 reads SYDVKM. This CDR3 has 14 amino acids. After removal of 2 bases from V and 9 bases from J, the junction contained 1 base not matched to a gene. The CDR3 is CASSLGQGGSPLHF. CDR3 bases: TGTGCCAGCAGTTTAGGACAGGGGGGTTCACCCCTCCACTTT.

The chain carries TRBV19 and TRBJ1-2; 9 nucleotides align to TRBD1. The trim removed 4 bases at V and 6 bases at J, leaving 9 bases unmatched. CDR3 length: 15 amino acids. Germline CDR1 reads LNHDA; CDR2 reads SQIVND (reference sequence). The CDR3 loop is CASSRISQGAHGYTF. Written as DNA, the CDR3 is TGTGCCAGTAGTAGGATTTCACAGGGGGCGCATGGCTACACCTTC.

V usage is TRBV3-1 (or the pseudogene TRBV3-2) and J usage is TRBJ2-1; TRBD2 agrees at 11 bases. The CDR3 totals 17 residues. Germline lookup yields CDR1 LGHDT and CDR2 YNNKEL (reference sequence). V trimming: 5 bases; J trimming: 12 bases; junction bases outside the gene matches: 18. CDR3 residues: CASSSAPTSGSRSRQFF. The CDR3 DNA reads as TGTGCCAGCAGCTCCGCCCCAACTAGCGGGAGCCGGTCTAGGCAGTTCTTC.

V is TRBV3-1 (or the pseudogene TRBV3-2) and J is TRBJ1-6; tentatively, D is TRBD1 (6 bases). V was cut by 3 bases and J by 6 bases, with 18 bases left in between. The CDR3 extends over 17 amino acids. Germline V gene lookup returns CDR1 LGHDT and CDR2 YNNKEL (reference sequence). The CDR3 coding sequence is TGTGCCAGCAGCCATTCCTACAGGGTTTCCAGTAATTCACCCCTCCACTTT. Protein product: CASSHSYRVSSNSPLHF.

The chain recombines TRBV27 with TRBJ2-7; a weak D match, TRBD2 (7 bases). CDR1 is MNHEY and CDR2 is SMNVEV in the germline V gene (reference sequence). The CDR3 is made up of 15 amino acids. V gave up 6 bases and J gave up 4 bases, with 19 bases separating them. For the CDR3, the DNA is TGTGCCAGCAGGCGAGGGGGGGCCACAGTTTACGAGCAGTACTTC. Translated, it gives CASRRGGATVYEQYF.

V and J are TRBV20-1 and TRBJ1-2; D not resolved. Trimming stripped 0 bases from V and 8 bases from J, with 4 bases between. CDR3 length equals 10 residues. Germline V CDR1 and CDR2: DFQATT, SNEGSKA (reference sequence). CDR3 region: CSARDPGYTF. CDR3 in DNA: TGCAGTGCTAGAGATCCAGGCTACACCTTC.

The table lists this clone with a few counts. The chain employs TRBV11-3 and TRBJ2-1; D uncertain. This CDR3 contains 14 residues. The V end was cut by 1 base, the J end by 6 bases, with 10 bases between. The germline CDR1 and CDR2 sequences are SGHNT and YENEEA. This CDR3 is CASSLVGISNEQFF. The CDR3 nucleotides are TGTGCCAGCAGCTTAGTGGGCATATCCAATGAGCAGTTCTTC.

The rearrangement links TRBV6-5 to TRBJ2-3; D is uncertain. The CDR3 spans 14 residues. Trimming removed 2 bases from V and 2 bases from J, with 8 bases in between. Looked up from germline, CDR1 is MNHEY and CDR2 is SVGAGI. The CDR3 here is CASSYGSYTDTQYF. CDR3 in DNA: TGTGCCAGCAGTTACGGTAGCTACACAGATACGCAGTATTTT.

This clone has just one count. The V call is TRBV19, the J call TRBJ2-3; 10 bases are a match to TRBD2. V dropped 6 bases and J dropped 3; count of bases not matched to a gene: 12. CDR3 size: 17 residues. Germline V gives CDR1 LNHDA, CDR2 SQIVND (reference sequence). The CDR3 spells CASREREGRTLTDTQYF. CDR3 bases: TGTGCCAGTAGGGAGCGGGAGGGCAGGACCTTAACAGATACGCAGTATTTT.

This chain connects TRBV3-1 (or the pseudogene TRBV3-2) to TRBJ2-1; 7 nucleotides align to TRBD2. Germline V gene sequence: CDR1 LGHDT, CDR2 YNNKEL (reference sequence). After removal of 0 bases from V and 14 bases from J, the junction contained 7 bases not matched to a gene. The CDR3 loop spans 13 amino acids. CDR3 in amino acids: CASSQDRTRGKFF. The CDR3, as DNA: TGTGCCAGCAGCCAAGACCGGACTAGGGGCAAGTTCTTC.

This clone was seen just once. The rearrangement links TRBV12-2 to TRBJ2-5; the table's D call TRBD1 went unverified against the DNA. TRBV12-2 is designated a pseudogene. The CDR3 covers 19 residues. As DNA, the CDR3 is TGTGCAAGTCGCTTAGACCGGGACAGGGTGGCGGAGCGGGGTGAGACCCAGTACTTC. Protein product: CASRLDRDRVAERGETQYF.

This clone occurred a few times. V usage is TRBV7-2 and J usage is TRBJ2-5; 9 bases align to TRBD2. Trimming took 1 base from V and 11 from J; bases not matched to a gene: 8. The CDR3 extends over 14 amino acids. Germline loops: CDR1 SGHTA, CDR2 FQGNSA. CDR3: CASSLGISGSSQYF. The CDR3 coding sequence is TGTGCCAGCAGCTTAGGGATTAGCGGGAGTTCGCAGTACTTC.

CDR3 sequence (DNA): TGTGCCAGCAGCTTGGCGCGGGGCCAAGAGACCCAGTACTTC. This encodes CASSLARGQETQYF. The chain employs TRBV5-4 and TRBJ2-5; the D gene is possibly TRBD2 (6 bases). The ends were cut back, 0 bases at V and 1 base at J, with 7 bases in the middle. The CDR3 runs to 14 residues. Germline V gene sequence: CDR1 SGHNT, CDR2 YYREEE (reference sequence).

The genes are TRBV10-1 and TRBJ2-1, with TRBD1 as a possible D gene (5 bases). Germline CDR1 reads WNHNN; CDR2 reads SYGVQD (reference sequence). This CDR3 has 16 amino acids. The V gene lost 3 bases and the J gene lost 6 bases, with 18 bases spanning the gap. The CDR3 here is CASSERRDRRPNEQFF. DNA of the CDR3: TGCGCCAGCAGTGAACGAAGAGACAGACGTCCCAATGAGCAGTTCTTC.

The chain couples TRBV15 to TRBJ2-7, with a weak D call TRBD1 (5 bases). Trimming pared 0 bases from V and 0 bases from J, leaving 12 bases between. CDR1 is LNHNV and CDR2 is YYDKDF in the germline V gene (reference sequence). The CDR3 has 16 residues. The DNA of the CDR3 is TGTGCCACCAGCAGAGAAGGGGCGGCCAGCTCCTACGAGCAGTACTTC. This codes for CATSREGAASSYEQYF.

This clone is a singleton in its sample. The chain links TRBV11-3 to TRBJ2-7; perhaps TRBD1 as D (6 bases). Germline lookup yields CDR1 SGHNT and CDR2 YENEEA. The CDR3 totals 13 residues. Between the trimmed V and J ends, which lost 4 bases and 7 bases, there was a span of 14 bases. DNA for the CDR3: TGTGCCAGCAGCTCAACAGGGTCGGGGGAGCAGTACTTC. Translated, it gives CASSSTGSGEQYF.

The chain joins TRBV18 to TRBJ1-2, with a possible D match to TRBD1 (6 bases). Trimming left V 3 bases short and J 4 bases short, with 9 bases between. The CDR3 sequence is 13 residues long. Germline values: CDR1 KGHSH, CDR2 LQKENI. CDR3 nucleotide sequence: TGTGCCAGCTCACCCGGACAGCTCTATGGCTACACCTTC. Amino acid sequence: CASSPGQLYGYTF.

The chain uses TRBV6-2 or TRBV6-3 and TRBJ2-1, with 14 bases fitting TRBD2. Germline V gene lookup returns CDR1 MNHEY and CDR2 SVGEGT. This CDR3 has 20 amino acids. After removal of 6 bases from V and 4 bases from J, the junction contained 17 bases not matched to a gene. Here the CDR3 reads CASSKRIGTSGSGVYNEQFF. CDR3 DNA: TGTGCCAGCAGCAAAAGGATTGGGACTAGCGGGAGCGGGGTTTACAATGAGCAGTTCTTC.

The chain recombines TRBV28 with TRBJ2-5; possibly TRBD1 for D (6 bases). The CDR3 is 15 residues long. Trimming removed 7 bases from V and 7 bases from J, with 22 bases in between. The germline V gene has CDR1 MDHEN and CDR2 SYDVKM. CDR3 sequence reads: CASTPSDRPRGTQYF. The CDR3 region has the DNA TGTGCCAGCACCCCTTCCGACAGGCCAAGGGGGACCCAGTACTTC.

The rearrangement joins TRBV5-1 to TRBJ1-6; tentatively, D is TRBD1 (6 bases). The CDR3 extends over 16 amino acids. V was clipped by 0 bases and J by 6 bases, with 13 bases between them. Germline CDR1 is SGHRS and CDR2 is YFSETQ. The CDR3 DNA reads TGCGCCAGCAGCTTGGGTCCAGGGGCCCTTAATTCACCCCTCCACTTT. Translating it yields CASSLGPGALNSPLHF.

The J gene is TRBJ2-2, the V gene TRBV9, with 12 bases that match TRBD2. The junction had 4 bases not matched to a gene; V was cut back by 0 bases and J by 4 bases. The germline gives CDR1 SGDLS, CDR2 YYNGEE. The CDR3 runs 17 residues. CDR3: CASSVGLAGGATGELFF. CDR3 DNA: TGTGCCAGCAGCGTAGGGCTAGCGGGGGGGGCCACCGGGGAGCTGTTTTTT.

V is TRBV5-6 and J is TRBJ2-7; tentative D call: TRBD1 (6 bases). Trimming shortened V by 5 bases and J by 4 bases, and 13 bases separated the two germline ends. The CDR3 is 13 amino acids. Germline lookup yields CDR1 SGHDT and CDR2 YYEEEE. The CDR3: CASSQAQGYEQYF. The CDR3 nucleotides read TGTGCCAGCAGTCAGGCACAGGGTTACGAGCAGTACTTC.

The chain is built from TRBV10-3 and TRBJ2-2; D may be TRBD2 (6 bases). The germline V gene encodes CDR1 ENHRY and CDR2 SYGVKD. This CDR3 has 15 amino acids. V was clipped by 1 base and J by 4 bases, with 10 bases between them. The CDR3 region is CAISEYRDFTGELFF. The CDR3 nucleotides are TGTGCCATCAGTGAGTATCGGGACTTCACCGGGGAGCTGTTTTTT.

V usage is TRBV20-1 and J usage is TRBJ2-7; TRBD1 agrees at 10 bases. The germline CDR1 and CDR2 sequences are DFQATT and SNEGSKA (reference sequence). V was clipped by 3 bases and J by 4 bases; unmatched bases: 9. The CDR3 has 15 residues. CDR3 DNA sequence: TGCAGTGCTAGTCCGAGACAGGGGGCGGCTTACGAGCAGTACTTC. Translation gives CSASPRQGAAYEQYF.